This record covers a single TCR beta chain. This entry is derived from a study of blood T cell repertoires in COVID-19. Clones were sequenced by immunoSEQ multiplex PCR, and TCRdb holds only the in-frame ones, with some missing. The data show some 240,000 clones, about 90% seen once. CDR3 size: 15 residues. The V end lost 5 bases, the J end lost 3 bases, and 18 bases lay between the germline ends. Germline lookup yields CDR1 SGHRS and CDR2 YFSETQ. This sequence joins TRBV5-1 and TRBJ2-7; D remains ambiguous. The TCR comes from a man aged 60-69 years who had recovered from COVID-19. The sequenced sample was peripheral blood. CDR3: CASRPEVTVFYEQYF. DNA for the CDR3: TGCGCCAGCAGACCAGAGGTAACTGTTTTCTACGAGCAGTACTTC.